The clone carrying this T cell receptor beta chain occurred a few times. The data belong to a study of shared clonotypes between healthy human individuals. Trimming removed 7 bases at V and 4 bases at J, with 11 bases between. The V gene's germline CDR1 is SQVTM and CDR2 ANQGSEA. The CDR3 loop spans 12 amino acids. Clones were read by immunoSEQ multiplex PCR, and TCRdb kept only the in-frame ones, dropping some. Of hundreds of thousands of clones in the sample, 79% were seen once. What was sequenced was PBMCs. The receptor's source is a woman aged 40-49 years in good health. Some clones in this sample may be carry-over from other donors' samples. The chain is built from TRBV29-1 and TRBJ1-3; D not resolved. The CDR3 loop is CSGQERGNTIYF. The CDR3 nucleotides are TGCAGCGGCCAGGAAAGGGGAAACACCATATATTTT. Drawing the rest from reference TRBV29-1 and TRBJ1-3, the complete variable domain is SAVISQKPSRDICQRGTSLTIQCQVDSQVTMMFWYRQQPGQSLTLIATANQGSEATYESGFVIDKFPISRPNLTFSTLTVSNMSPEDSSIYLCSGQERGNTIYFGEGSWLTVV.